This TCR beta chain was profiled in a study of blood T cells in healthy people across ages. Study-level points and caveats: Per-million-T-cell TCR beta diversity fell roughly linearly with age.

Primers used in a second PCR of about 7 to 11 cycles were a sample-barcoded 5' primer and a J-beta primer mix. TCRdb used MiXCR to reprocess the 5' RACE reads, holding one entry per CDR3 protein. This sample yields roughly 860,000 distinct CDR3 sequences, of which about 59% are seen a single time; roughly 25% belongs to the top ten. This clonotype turned up a few times. Its target is not known. The germline V gene encodes CDR1 MNHEY and CDR2 SMNVEV (reference sequence). V lost 1 base, J lost 6 bases, and 3 bases stayed unmatched. The CDR3 is made up of 16 amino acids. This sequence was found in a man younger than 40 in good health. Sequencing input: blood. The chain is built from TRBV27 and TRBJ2-1, with 13 bases identical to TRBD2. The CDR3 loop reads CASSLWWTSGGNEQFF. CDR3 DNA: TGTGCCAGCAGTTTATGGTGGACTAGCGGGGGCAATGAGCAGTTCTTC.